This T cell receptor (beta chain) derives from a study of spatial heterogeneity in lung cancer. TCRdb called the 5' RACE reads again in MiXCR, with one record for every CDR3 protein. The sample includes 10,000 or so distinct CDR3 sequences, 8% to 10% of them seen just once. Findings and caveats of the study: The estimate shows that only approximately 6.6% of tumor T cells were covered for alpha and approximately 13% for beta chains. Counts of expanded alpha and beta TCRs within tumors tracked the tumor nonsynonymous mutation count.

Sample time point: sample taken at primary tumor resection. The donors, 72 patients with untreated early-stage non-small cell lung cancer, provided the samples. Tumor, nontumor lung or frozen PBMC supplied whole RNA, sequenced without sorting. Germline CDR1 LGHNA, CDR2 YNFKEQ. V lost 3 bases, J lost 7 bases, and 15 bases stayed unmatched. The CDR3 is 18 residues long. This clonotype was seen more than once but under ten times. Its target is not known. The chain joins TRBV4-2 to TRBJ2-2; TRBD2 agrees at 9 bases. The receptor's source is a female donor with early-stage non-small cell lung cancer. The sample in question was lung tumor tissue, obtained at surgery. Written as DNA, the CDR3 is TGTGCCAGCAGCCACGGCGCGGGTAGCGGGGGCCTTGGCGGGGAGCTGTTTTTT. Translating it yields CASSHGAGSGGLGGELFF.